These 18 T cell receptor beta chains share one sample of origin, sequenced in a study of cytomegalovirus exposure and HLA in healthy donors (dated by TCRdb to the late 2010s). The library was produced with the immunoSEQ multiplex PCR assay. For the multiplex PCR, a mixture combining 60 forward primers for TCR Vbeta segments and 13 reverse primers for TCR Jbeta segments was used. The clones in this table, taken by TCRdb from immuneACCESS, are in-frame only. Not every clone is retained; where verified, under half of the shortfall comes from an unresolved V gene, and the cause of the rest is unknown. Recorded for this sample are roughly 190,000 clones; approximately 82% of them occurred a single time. The top ten clonotypes cover 1.5% to 2% of the sample. Sequencing was carried out using PBMCs. The receptor set was obtained from a man between 35 and 55 years old in good health and CMV-seropositive.

The chain links TRBV6-6 to TRBJ1-2; tentative D call: TRBD1 (6 bases). With 6 bases removed from V and 13 bases from J, the gap between germline ends came to 21 bases. The CDR3 is made up of 13 amino acids. CDR1 and CDR2 (germline): MNHNY, SVGAGI (reference sequence). CDR3 sequence: CASSQPLGGPTTF. CDR3 nucleotide sequence: TGTGCCAGCAGCCAACCTCTCGGGGGGCCAACCACCTTC.

V usage is TRBV29-1 and J usage is TRBJ2-6; tentative D call: TRBD1 (5 bases). This CDR3 is built from 16 residues. The germline V and J ends were trimmed by 4 bases and 0 bases, with 13 bases remaining between them. The germline CDR1 and CDR2 sequences are SQVTM and ANQGSEA. DNA of the CDR3: TGCAGCGTTGGTGGGGCCCCCGGCTCTGGGGCCAACGTCCTGACTTTC. It is translated as CSVGGAPGSGANVLTF.

This clone is a singleton in its sample. The chain is built from TRBV5-4 and TRBJ1-1; TRBD1 is a possible D gene (6 bases). The CDR3 runs 15 residues. CDR1 and CDR2 (germline): SGHNT, YYREEE (reference sequence). Trimming took off 0 bases at V and 1 base at J, with 10 bases between the two ends. CDR3 sequence reads: CASSLDLTGNTEAFF. The DNA of the CDR3 is TGTGCCAGCAGCTTGGATTTGACAGGGAACACTGAAGCTTTCTTT.

In DNA, the CDR3 is TGCAGCGTTGGGGTGACAGGGCCCGGGGACAGTCAGTACTTC. Amino acid sequence: CSVGVTGPGDSQYF. The rearrangement links TRBV29-1 to TRBJ2-4; 7 bases map to TRBD1. CDR3 length equals 14 residues. With V trimmed by 4 bases and J by 12 bases, 15 bases remained unmatched. In germline, CDR1 is SQVTM, CDR2 ANQGSEA.

This chain joins TRBV30 and TRBJ2-2; TRBD1 matches at 7 bases. Germline V gives CDR1 GTSNPN, CDR2 SVGIG (reference sequence). V was clipped by 3 bases and J by 0 bases; unmatched bases: 10. This CDR3 is built from 17 residues. This chain's CDR3 is CAWSGPQTGTNTGELFF. The CDR3 DNA is TGTGCCTGGAGCGGACCCCAGACAGGGACGAACACCGGGGAGCTGTTTTTT.

The chain is built from TRBV4-3 and TRBJ1-2; 8 bases agree with TRBD1. The CDR3 covers 15 residues. V was clipped by 0 bases and J by 7 bases; unmatched bases: 7. The germline gives CDR1 LGHNA, CDR2 YSLEER. CDR3 residues: CASSQDLWTGTGYTF. The DNA for the CDR3 is TGCGCCAGCAGCCAAGATCTGTGGACAGGGACTGGCTACACCTTC.

The chain couples TRBV7-2 to TRBJ2-7; 7 nucleotides agree with TRBD2. Germline values: CDR1 SGHTA, CDR2 FQGNSA. Trimming cost V 0 bases and J 4 bases; bases outside gene matches: 6. This CDR3 has 15 amino acids. The CDR3 loop reads CASSLAGGPYYEQYF. As DNA, the CDR3 is TGTGCCAGCAGCTTAGCGGGAGGGCCGTATTACGAGCAGTACTTC.

The chain employs TRBV28 and TRBJ2-7; 8 bases fit TRBD2. Germline V gene data show CDR1 as MDHEN and CDR2 as SYDVKM. With 7 bases clipped from V and 2 bases from J, the junction kept 10 bases outside the gene matches. The CDR3 runs 15 residues. The CDR3 DNA sequence: TGTGCCAGCACGCCCGTCGGACTAGCAACCTACGAGCAGTACTTC. Encoded protein: CASTPVGLATYEQYF.

The rearrangement links TRBV5-1 to TRBJ2-7; D gene unclear. Germline CDR1 reads SGHRS; CDR2 reads YFSETQ. The V end was cut by 0 bases, the J end by 5 bases, with 15 bases between. The CDR3 runs to 15 residues. The CDR3 nucleotides read TGCGCCAGCAGCTTGGCCGACCCGGGTAGGCACGAGCAGTACTTC. Encoded protein: CASSLADPGRHEQYF.

The V call is TRBV9, the J call TRBJ2-1; 7 bases fit TRBD2. The CDR3 runs to 14 residues. Germline loops: CDR1 SGDLS, CDR2 YYNGEE. Losses at the gene ends were 4 bases for V and 6 bases for J; bases not matched to a gene: 7. The chain's CDR3 is CASSPWTRFNEQFF. As DNA, the CDR3 is TGTGCCAGCAGCCCCTGGACTAGATTCAATGAGCAGTTCTTC. The full variable domain, with the rest looked up from reference TRBV9 and TRBJ2-1, is DSGVTQTPKHLITATGQRVTLRCSPRSGDLSVYWYQQSLDQGLQFLIQYYNGEERAKGNILERFSAQQFPDLHSELNLSSLELGDSALYFCASSPWTRFNEQFFGPGTRLTVL.

The chain uses TRBV14 and TRBJ2-2; D is uncertain. CDR3 length equals 13 residues. The germline V gene encodes CDR1 SGHDN and CDR2 FVKESK. Trimming removed 2 bases at V and 2 bases at J, with 3 bases between. The CDR3 DNA reads TGTGCCAGCAGCCAACGTAACACCGGGGAGCTGTTTTTT. Translating gives CASSQRNTGELFF.

This chain links TRBV11-2 with TRBJ2-1, with 9 nucleotides matching TRBD1. The CDR3 extends over 15 amino acids. Germline CDR1 SGHAT, CDR2 FQNNGV. With V trimmed by 3 bases and J by 10 bases, 10 bases remained unmatched. CDR3 sequence (DNA): TGTGCCAGCAGCTTTTCCGGACAGGGGTCTGGGGAGCAGTTCTTC. Encoded protein: CASSFSGQGSGEQFF.

The chain recombines TRBV19 with TRBJ2-2; D unresolved. Per the germline V gene, CDR1 is LNHDA and CDR2 is SQIVND (reference sequence). V dropped 3 bases and J dropped 3 bases, with 2 bases sitting between them. The CDR3 runs 12 residues. CDR3 residues: CASSIYTGELFF. The CDR3 coding sequence is TGTGCCAGTAGTATCTACACCGGGGAGCTGTTTTTT.

The chain carries TRBV18 and TRBJ2-7; D not certain. Germline V CDR1 and CDR2: KGHSH, LQKENI. The V and J ends lost 2 bases and 4 bases respectively, with 6 bases between them. This CDR3 is 12 amino acids long. CDR3 in DNA: TGTGCCAGCTCACCAACTCCGTACGAGCAGTACTTC. This gives the protein CASSPTPYEQYF.

The chain is built from TRBV5-4 and TRBJ2-5; D is perhaps TRBD1 (6 bases). Germline loops: CDR1 SGHNT, CDR2 YYREEE (reference sequence). This CDR3 comprises 16 residues. V lost 4 bases and J lost 2, with 18 bases in between. CDR3 DNA sequence: TGTGCCAGCAGCCCGCGCCCGACAGGACAACAAGAGACCCAGTACTTC. This codes for CASSPRPTGQQETQYF.

This clone has a handful of counts. This chain uses TRBV5-1 with TRBJ1-4; D is unresolved. V was trimmed by 0 bases and J by 3 bases, leaving 9 bases between them. Germline lookup yields CDR1 SGHRS and CDR2 YFSETQ. The CDR3 is made up of 15 amino acids. The CDR3 spells CASSLGGDPNEKLFF. CDR3 nucleotides: TGCGCCAGCAGCTTGGGTGGAGATCCTAATGAAAAACTGTTTTTT. The complete variable domain, with remaining parts taken from reference TRBV5-1 and TRBJ1-4, reads KAGVTQTPRYLIKTRGQQVTLSCSPISGHRSVSWYQQTPGQGLQFLFEYFSETQRNKGNFPGRFSGRQFSNSRSEMNVSTLELGDSALYLCASSLGGDPNEKLFFGSGTQLSVL.

This clone is a singleton in its sample. This chain joins TRBV15 and TRBJ2-7, with a possible D match to TRBD1 (5 bases). The V gene lost 0 bases and the J gene lost 5 bases, with 14 bases spanning the gap. The CDR3 runs 15 residues. CDR1 LNHNV and CDR2 YYDKDF come from the germline V gene (reference sequence). In nucleotides, the CDR3 is TGTGCCACCAGCAGAGATCGAGCCCCAGGGCACGAGCAGTACTTC. Translation: CATSRDRAPGHEQYF.

As concerns this clone: At one end, the junction sequence differs from germline, possibly due to a read error. The CDR3 loop reads CSSSLSTGLNQPQHF. The CDR3 DNA sequence: TGTTCCAGCAGCCTCTCGACAGGGCTCAATCAGCCCCAGCATTTT. The chain links TRBV7-9 to TRBJ1-5; 7 bases agree with TRBD1. This CDR3 contains 15 residues. Germline CDR1 SEHNR, CDR2 FQNEAQ (reference sequence).